A single sample gave rise to the 18 T cell receptor beta chains below, sequenced in a study of blood T cell repertoires in COVID-19. Repertoires were generated with immunoSEQ multiplex PCR, while TCRdb's copy carries only in-frame clones and drops some. The data show under 50,000 clones, with around four fifths seen just once and around 7% held by the top ten. Sequencing input: peripheral blood. These receptors all stem from a man in his forties with acute or convalescent COVID-19.

This chain uses TRBV19 with TRBJ1-1; no definite D call. Trimming left V 9 bases short and J 1 base short, with 18 bases between. The CDR3 covers 15 residues. Germline CDR1 LNHDA, CDR2 SQIVND (reference sequence). The CDR3 sequence: CASNKSGGRNTEAFF. The DNA for the CDR3 is TGTGCCAGCAACAAAAGCGGAGGCCGGAACACTGAAGCTTTCTTT.

The chain joins TRBV5-4 to TRBJ1-6; 8 nucleotides line up with TRBD1. CDR1 SGHNT and CDR2 YYREEE come from the germline V gene (reference sequence). With V trimmed by 4 bases and J by 8 bases, 8 bases remained unmatched. The CDR3 is 15 amino acids. The CDR3 loop reads CASSLPGGGDSPLHF. DNA of the CDR3: TGTGCCAGCAGCCTCCCAGGGGGCGGGGATTCACCCCTCCACTTT.

The gene calls are TRBV3-1 (or the pseudogene TRBV3-2) and TRBJ2-7; tentatively, D is TRBD1 (6 bases). Per germline, CDR1 LGHDT and CDR2 YNNKEL (reference sequence). V was trimmed by 3 bases and J by 2 bases, leaving 8 bases between them. This CDR3 is 13 amino acids long. CDR3 bases: TGTGCCAGCAGCCATCAGGGGACCTACGAGCAGTACTTC. It codes for CASSHQGTYEQYF.

The genes are TRBV6-5 and TRBJ1-4, with 7 bases that match TRBD1. Germline lookup yields CDR1 MNHEY and CDR2 SVGAGI. The CDR3 is 15 amino acids. J lost 8 bases, V lost 6 bases, and 12 bases had no gene match. The CDR3 DNA sequence: TGTGCCAGCAGGCCCGTACAGGGGAGGAGGGAAAAACTGTTTTTT. It yields the protein CASRPVQGRREKLFF.

The J gene is TRBJ1-1, the V gene TRBV4-3; unclear D gene. Germline V gives CDR1 LGHNA, CDR2 YSLEER. The CDR3 runs 19 residues. Trimming shortened V by 2 bases and J by 0 bases, and 22 bases separated the two germline ends. CDR3 sequence (DNA): TGCGCCAGCAGCCAACGGCATCACACCAGGTCTACCGTGAACACTGAAGCTTTCTTT. Protein sequence: CASSQRHHTRSTVNTEAFF.

This clone appeared a single time. The V call is TRBV5-1, the J call TRBJ1-1; D may be TRBD1 (6 bases). Germline V lookup: CDR1 SGHRS, CDR2 YFSETQ. The CDR3 runs to 14 residues. The V and J ends lost 4 bases and 2 bases respectively, with 12 bases between them. CDR3 protein: CASSLQGGNTEAFF. CDR3 DNA: TGCGCCAGCAGCCTCCAAGGGGGAAACACTGAAGCTTTCTTT.

The genes are TRBV24-1 and TRBJ2-1; 7 positions match TRBD1. The CDR3 length is 17 residues. CDR1 and CDR2 from the germline V gene are KGHDR and SFDVKD. V shed 3 bases, J shed 6 bases, and the junction held 13 bases outside the gene matches. The CDR3 reads CATSDPASGTVLNEQFF. CDR3 in DNA: TGTGCCACCAGTGATCCCGCCTCCGGGACAGTGCTCAATGAGCAGTTCTTC.

The chain employs TRBV2 and TRBJ2-7, with a weak D call TRBD2 (6 bases). The CDR3 has 14 residues. Germline assignment: CDR1 SNHLY and CDR2 FYNNEI. V was trimmed by 6 bases and J by 6 bases, leaving 18 bases between them. The CDR3 loop reads CASRAGTQLFEQYF. CDR3 sequence (DNA): TGTGCCAGCAGGGCCGGGACTCAGCTCTTCGAGCAGTACTTC.

The gene calls are TRBV20-1 and TRBJ2-5; 12 bases fit TRBD2. This CDR3 has 16 amino acids. Germline lookup yields CDR1 DFQATT and CDR2 SNEGSKA (reference sequence). Trimming cost V 3 bases and J 3 bases; bases outside gene matches: 8. The CDR3 DNA is TGCAGTGCTAGTGATGGACTAGCGGGGACCGAAGAGACCCAGTACTTC. This encodes CSASDGLAGTEETQYF.

This chain joins TRBV7-2 and TRBJ1-4, with D hard to call. The CDR3 spans 14 residues. Germline-derived CDR1 and CDR2 are SGHTA and FQGNSA. Trimming took 5 bases from V and 6 from J, leaving 13 bases between them. This CDR3 is CASSPRTMDEKLFF. In DNA, the CDR3 is TGTGCCAGCAGCCCTCGGACTATGGATGAAAAACTGTTTTTT.

The J gene is TRBJ2-1, the V gene TRBV7-7, with a weak D call TRBD1 (6 bases). CDR3 length: 14 amino acids. The ends were cut back, 1 base at V and 4 bases at J, with 8 bases in the middle. Germline CDR1 is SSHAT and CDR2 is FNYEAQ (reference sequence). The DNA of the CDR3 is TGTGCCAGCAGCTTAGGGACAGCTTACAATGAGCAGTTCTTC. It is translated as CASSLGTAYNEQFF.

V gene TRBV15 combines with J gene TRBJ1-2; 9 nucleotides agree with TRBD1. The CDR3 is 15 amino acids. Germline CDR1 and CDR2: LNHNV and YYDKDF (reference sequence). V lost 3 bases to trimming and J lost 4 bases; unmatched junction nucleotides: 6. In DNA, the CDR3 is TGTGCCACCAGCAGTGGGACAGGGTACGCCTATGGCTACACCTTC. Translating it yields CATSSGTGYAYGYTF.

This clone was picked up one time. This chain links TRBV21-1 with TRBJ2-5; the table's D call, TRBD1, has no DNA check behind it. TRBV21-1 is annotated as a pseudogene. The CDR3 runs to 14 residues. CDR3 sequence (DNA): TGTGCCAGCAGCAGGCTTGACAGGCTGGAGACCCAGTACTTC. It encodes CASSRLDRLETQYF.

The chain combines TRBV6-5 with TRBJ2-5; a weak D match, TRBD1 (6 bases). CDR3 length equals 16 residues. Germline V lookup: CDR1 MNHEY, CDR2 SVGAGI. The ends were cut back, 0 bases at V and 2 bases at J, with 13 bases in the middle. Here the CDR3 DNA reads TGTGCCAGCAGTTACTCCCGTGGCAGGGGACAAGAGACCCAGTACTTC. Amino acids: CASSYSRGRGQETQYF.

J is TRBJ1-1 and V is TRBV24-1; no definite D call. The CDR3 sequence is 16 residues long. In germline, CDR1 is KGHDR, CDR2 SFDVKD. V lost 6 bases to trimming and J lost 1 base, with 17 bases between them. The CDR3 here is CATSPSEDAANTEAFF. In DNA, the CDR3 is TGTGCCACCAGTCCGTCTGAGGATGCGGCGAACACTGAAGCTTTCTTT.

The chain is built from TRBV5-1 and TRBJ2-7, with D perhaps matching TRBD1 (5 bases). V lost 3 bases and J 0 bases, leaving 16 bases between the germline ends. Germline V gene sequence: CDR1 SGHRS, CDR2 YFSETQ. CDR3 length: 16 amino acids. In DNA form, the CDR3 reads TGCGCCAGCAGCTGGACCAAGGCAGGGCCCTCCTACGAGCAGTACTTC. Amino acids: CASSWTKAGPSYEQYF.

DNA for the CDR3: TGTGCCAGCAGCTCGGACAGATACAGCAATCAGCCCCAGCATTTT. The encoded protein is CASSSDRYSNQPQHF. The chain is built from TRBV9 and TRBJ1-5; a weak D match, TRBD1 (6 bases). The ends were cut back, 4 bases at V and 1 base at J, with 12 bases in the middle. Germline loops: CDR1 SGDLS, CDR2 YYNGEE. The CDR3 loop spans 15 amino acids.

The genes are TRBV28 and TRBJ1-2; 8 bases are shared with TRBD1. Germline values: CDR1 MDHEN, CDR2 SYDVKM. The trim removed 6 bases at V and 4 bases at J, leaving 13 bases unmatched. The CDR3 consists of 16 residues. CDR3 loop: CASRDVPGQGPYGYTF. CDR3 nucleotide sequence: TGTGCCAGCAGGGACGTCCCAGGACAGGGACCCTATGGCTACACCTTC.